This passage covers 7 T cell receptor beta chains from one sample sequenced in a study of identical twins. Each CDR3 protein is one row after TCRdb ran MiXCR on the 5' RACE reads. The data contain roughly 1.6 million distinct CDR3 sequences, about 32% of them singletons. Specimen: cord blood. The receptor set was obtained from a newborn girl in good health.

This chain links TRBV3-1 with TRBJ2-1, with 8 nucleotides matching TRBD2. The J segment lost 3 bases and the V segment lost 2 bases, leaving 6 bases of the junction unmatched. The CDR3 has 16 residues. In germline, CDR1 is LGHDT, CDR2 YNNKEL (reference sequence). The CDR3 DNA follows: TGTGCCAGCAGCCAAATCGCGGGGGGACGCTACAATGAGCAGTTCTTC. Its protein product is CASSQIAGGRYNEQFF.

V and J are TRBV30 and TRBJ2-5; TRBD1 aligns across 7 bases. The J call may not be correct, given that the DNA end is closer to TRBJ2-7. CDR1 and CDR2 from the germline V gene are GTSNPN and SVGIG (reference sequence). The CDR3 has 15 residues. This CDR3 reads CAWSVAGTASYEQYF. CDR3 in DNA: TGTGCCTGGAGTGTTGCCGGGACAGCCTCCTACGAGCAGTACTTC.

This clonotype was counted between two and nine times. The chain employs TRBV10-3 and TRBJ2-3; TRBD2 aligns across 10 bases. In germline, CDR1 is ENHRY, CDR2 SYGVKD. This CDR3 has 16 residues. V shed 0 bases, J shed 4 bases, and the junction held 4 bases outside the gene matches. CDR3 DNA: TGTGCCATCAGTGAGTCGCCACTAGCGGGATCAGATACGCAGTATTTT. Translating it yields CAISESPLAGSDTQYF.

This clonotype was counted only a few times. The chain joins TRBV10-3 to TRBJ2-7; D is possibly TRBD2 (5 bases). Germline V gene lookup returns CDR1 ENHRY and CDR2 SYGVKD. The CDR3 spans 16 residues. V lost 3 bases and J 0 bases, leaving 15 bases between the germline ends. In DNA, the CDR3 is TGTGCCATCAGTGAAAGAGGGCTGAGCGACTCCTACGAGCAGTACTTC. It yields the protein CAISERGLSDSYEQYF.

This clonotype was counted at least ten times. This CDR3 reads CSARGGLFYGYTF. The CDR3 DNA is TGCAGTGCTAGAGGGGGGCTCTTCTATGGCTACACCTTC. The V gene is TRBV20-1, the J gene TRBJ1-2; a weak D match, TRBD1 (6 bases). The V gene's germline CDR1 is DFQATT and CDR2 SNEGSKA (reference sequence). V lost 1 base and J lost 4, with 10 bases in between. This CDR3 is 13 amino acids long.

This chain links TRBV6-5 with TRBJ2-1; possibly TRBD1 for D (5 bases). The CDR3 runs 16 residues. The V gene lost 4 bases and the J gene lost 4 bases, with 17 bases spanning the gap. Germline loops: CDR1 MNHEY, CDR2 SVGAGI. CDR3 region: CASSSPQGLGYNEQFF. CDR3 bases: TGTGCCAGCAGTTCCCCCCAGGGTTTGGGATACAATGAGCAGTTCTTC.

This clonotype was seen at least ten times. The V call is TRBV6-5, the J call TRBJ2-7, with TRBD2 matching 10 bases. Germline V CDR1 and CDR2: MNHEY, SVGAGI. The CDR3 runs to 14 residues. The V segment lost 5 bases and the J segment 2 bases; nucleotides outside the gene matches: 3. The CDR3 region is CASSRLAGPYEQYF. CDR3 in DNA: TGTGCCAGCAGTCGACTAGCGGGCCCCTACGAGCAGTACTTC.